Each of the 14 T cell receptor beta chains below was sequenced from the same sample in a study of T cell repertoires in cytomegalovirus infection. TCRdb reprocessed the reads with MiXCR, giving one entry per CDR3 protein. The data hold 150,000 to 200,000 distinct CDR3 sequences, with 8.5% to 10% observed a single time. Source material: PBMCs. The origin of the receptors is a human donor in good health (CMV status not recorded). Some clones in this sample may be carry-over from other donors' samples.

In this sample, this clonotype turned up many times. V is TRBV7-2 and J is TRBJ2-5; 9 bases line up with TRBD2. This CDR3 has 17 amino acids. The ends lost 1 base at V and 2 bases at J; junction bases unmatched: 8. The germline gives CDR1 SGHTA, CDR2 FQGNSA. This CDR3 is CASSLVVASGEQETQYF. As DNA, the CDR3 is TGTGCCAGCAGCTTAGTTGTAGCTAGCGGGGAACAAGAGACCCAGTACTTC.

This clonotype was seen just once. The chain combines TRBV10-2 with TRBJ2-1; D unresolved. There are 16 residues in the CDR3. Germline CDR1 and CDR2: WSHSY and SAAADI. Trimming shortened V by 1 base and J by 4 bases, and 14 bases separated the two germline ends. The CDR3 loop is CASSEYSRRGYNEQFF. The CDR3 DNA sequence: TGCGCCAGCAGTGAGTATTCGCGGAGAGGTTACAATGAGCAGTTCTTC.

In its sample, this clonotype was seen a few times. This rearrangement joins TRBV20-1 to TRBJ2-5; 10 nucleotides align to TRBD2. CDR1 and CDR2 (germline): DFQATT, SNEGSKA (reference sequence). This CDR3 contains 16 residues. The V gene end was trimmed by 3 bases and the J gene end by 5 bases; junction bases not matched to a gene: 12. CDR3: CSASSISGGAWETQYF. The CDR3 DNA is TGCAGTGCTAGCAGTATCAGCGGGGGGGCCTGGGAGACCCAGTACTTC.

In this sample, this clonotype turned up a few times. V is TRBV7-3 and J is TRBJ2-5; TRBD1 matches at 7 bases. This CDR3 is built from 14 residues. V was pared by 5 bases and J by 2 bases, with 5 bases of the junction left unmatched. CDR1 is SGHTA and CDR2 is FQGTGA in the germline V gene. CDR3 sequence: CASSRGTVQETQYF. The CDR3 DNA reads as TGTGCCAGCAGCCGTGGGACAGTTCAAGAGACCCAGTACTTC.

The V call is TRBV11-2, the J call TRBJ2-3, with D hard to call. Germline lookup yields CDR1 SGHAT and CDR2 FQNNGV. V lost 0 bases, J lost 2 bases, and 9 bases lay in between. This CDR3 has 15 residues. The CDR3 sequence is CASSLDSLITDTQYF. The CDR3 region has the DNA TGTGCCAGCAGCTTAGATTCCCTAATCACAGATACGCAGTATTTT. Full variable domain (rest looked up from reference TRBV11-2 and TRBJ2-3): EAGVAQSPRYKIIEKRQSVAFWCNPISGHATLYWYQQILGQGPKLLIQFQNNGVVDDSQLPKDRFSAERLKGVDSTLKIQPAKLEDSAVYLCASSLDSLITDTQYFGPGTRLTVL.

This clonotype has at least ten counts. V and J are TRBV4-1 and TRBJ1-2; D not certain. Germline CDR1 reads MGHRA; CDR2 reads YSYEKL. The ends were cut back, 1 base at V and 4 bases at J, with 7 bases in the middle. This CDR3 contains 13 residues. CDR3 amino acids: CASSQVGSYGYTF. CDR3 bases: TGCGCCAGCAGCCAAGTGGGCAGCTATGGCTACACCTTC.

The chain uses TRBV2 and TRBJ2-7; perhaps TRBD2 as D (6 bases). The CDR3 loop spans 14 amino acids. Trimming stripped 4 bases from V and 3 bases from J, with 13 bases between. The V gene's germline CDR1 is SNHLY and CDR2 FYNNEI. In nucleotides, the CDR3 is TGTGCCAGCAGTGGAGTAGCGGCAGACTACGAGCAGTACTTC. Translation: CASSGVAADYEQYF.

There are many counts of this clonotype. The V call is TRBV27, the J call TRBJ1-2; TRBD1 might be the D (5 bases). Per the germline V gene, CDR1 is MNHEY and CDR2 is SMNVEV (reference sequence). CDR3 length: 12 amino acids. V was clipped by 7 bases and J by 7 bases, with 13 bases between them. The CDR3 region has the DNA TGTGCCAGCAAGGGTCAGGGAAGTGGCTACACCTTC. It yields the protein CASKGQGSGYTF.

In this sample, this clonotype turned up many times. This chain uses TRBV7-2 with TRBJ1-6, with 7 bases fitting TRBD1. The V gene's germline CDR1 is SGHTA and CDR2 FQGNSA. The CDR3 spans 15 residues. Trimming at V came to 5 bases and at J to 8 bases, leaving 9 bases not matched to a gene. Here the CDR3 reads CASSRARDRYSPLHF. Written as DNA, the CDR3 is TGTGCCAGCAGCAGAGCCCGGGACAGATATTCACCCCTCCACTTT. Full variable domain (rest looked up from reference TRBV7-2 and TRBJ1-6): GAGVSQSPSNKVTEKGKDVELRCDPISGHTALYWYRQSLGQGLEFLIYFQGNSAPDKSGLPSDRFSAERTGGSVSTLTIQRTQQEDSAVYLCASSRARDRYSPLHFGNGTRLTVT.

Ten or more counts support this clonotype. The chain recombines TRBV7-2 with TRBJ2-3; D remains ambiguous. Trimming took 1 base from V and 2 from J, leaving 13 bases between them. CDR1 SGHTA and CDR2 FQGNSA come from the germline V gene. This CDR3 region has 16 residues. DNA for the CDR3: TGTGCCAGCAGCTTAGTTGGGATTTCATACACAGATACGCAGTATTTT. It encodes CASSLVGISYTDTQYF.

This clonotype came up many times. The V and J genes are TRBV7-6 and TRBJ1-6; D perhaps matches TRBD1 (6 bases). Trimming shortened V by 4 bases and J by 0 bases, and 10 bases separated the two germline ends. This CDR3 comprises 16 residues. The germline V gene has CDR1 SGHVS and CDR2 FNYEAQ. The CDR3 region is CASSSQGSSYNSPLHF. In DNA, the CDR3 is TGTGCCAGCAGCTCACAGGGTAGCTCCTATAATTCACCCCTCCACTTT.

The CDR3 here is CSVDRDTEAFF. The CDR3 bases are TGCAGCGTTGACAGGGACACTGAAGCTTTCTTT. This sequence joins TRBV29-1 and TRBJ1-1; a weak D match, TRBD1 (5 bases). The CDR3 extends over 11 amino acids. Germline V gives CDR1 SQVTM, CDR2 ANQGSEA. Trimming took off 3 bases at V and 3 bases at J, with 5 bases between the two ends.

This clonotype was observed many times. The rearrangement uses TRBV7-9 and TRBJ2-5; D is unresolved. CDR1 and CDR2 from the germline V gene are SEHNR and FQNEAQ (reference sequence). The V end was cut by 1 base, the J end by 2 bases, with 14 bases between. This CDR3 is built from 16 residues. The CDR3 spells CASSLGVMDGQETQYF. CDR3 sequence (DNA): TGTGCCAGCAGCTTAGGGGTTATGGACGGTCAAGAGACCCAGTACTTC.

The chain carries TRBV11-2 and TRBJ1-6; perhaps TRBD1 as D (6 bases). The V end lost 7 bases, the J end lost 7 bases, and 11 bases lay between the germline ends. The CDR3 spans 13 residues. Germline V gene lookup returns CDR1 SGHAT and CDR2 FQNNGV. The CDR3 DNA sequence: TGTGCCAGCACCGTGACAGGAAATTCACCCCTCCACTTT. It specifies CASTVTGNSPLHF.